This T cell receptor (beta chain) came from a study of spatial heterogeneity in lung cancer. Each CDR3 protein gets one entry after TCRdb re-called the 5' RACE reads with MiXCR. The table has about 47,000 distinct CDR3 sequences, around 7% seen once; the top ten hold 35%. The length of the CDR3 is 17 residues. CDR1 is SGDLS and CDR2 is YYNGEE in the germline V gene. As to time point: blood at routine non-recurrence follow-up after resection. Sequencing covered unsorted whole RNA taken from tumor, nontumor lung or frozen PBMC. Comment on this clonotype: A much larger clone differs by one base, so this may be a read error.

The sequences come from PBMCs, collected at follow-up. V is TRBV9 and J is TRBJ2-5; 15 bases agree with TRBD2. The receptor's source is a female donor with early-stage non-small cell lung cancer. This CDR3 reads CDSSFGLAGGPQETQYF. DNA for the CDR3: TGTGACAGCAGCTTTGGACTAGCGGGGGGGCCCCAAGAGACCCAGTACTTC.